This T cell receptor (beta chain) stems from a study of cytomegalovirus exposure and HLA in healthy donors. Whole-study context: The same platform as the approximately 640 first-cohort repertoires was used for the 120 validation repertoires, a later analysis reported.

Points from the study as a whole: In vitro data verified three CMV-associated chains as specific for CMV antigens. The study put under 200 TCR beta chains on its list as cytomegalovirus-associated. The finding came from a later analysis; first-cohort TCR clusters tended to co-occur in the roughly 120 validation repertoires.

As regards this clone: Its target is unknown.

Trimming removed 3 bases from V and 2 bases from J, with 13 bases in between. Germline CDR1 is LGHNA and CDR2 is YNFKEQ. This CDR3 spans 16 amino acids. Profiled with immunoSEQ multiplex PCR; TCRdb holds only in-frame clones, not every one. The sample consists of more than 120,000 clones, 80% to 90% of them appearing once. This chain connects TRBV4-2 to TRBJ1-4; D ambiguous. This receptor was obtained from a man aged 18 to 35 in good health and CMV-seropositive. The sample consisted of PBMCs. The CDR3 sequence: CASSQSTAVTNEKLFF. For the CDR3, the DNA is TGTGCCAGCAGCCAGAGTACCGCTGTTACTAATGAAAAACTGTTTTTT.